This T cell receptor (beta chain) was documented in a study of T cell changes during pregnancy in multiple sclerosis. There are 13 residues in the CDR3. Trimming stripped 11 bases from V and 5 bases from J, with 18 bases between. CDR1 and CDR2 from the germline V gene are SNHLY and FYNNEI. This table comes from immunoSEQ multiplex PCR, and its TCRdb copy is limited to in-frame clones, with some not included. This table has some 31,000 clones, over 85% appearing once. The TCR originated in a female donor with multiple sclerosis, enrolled in a pregnancy study. The rearrangement uses TRBV2 and TRBJ1-2; possible D gene TRBD1, 5 bases. This sample comprised CD8+ T cells from peripheral blood mononuclear cells, obtained before pregnancy. CDR3 residues: CAGSRRGLYGYTF. Here the CDR3 DNA reads TGTGCCGGGTCCAGGAGGGGACTTTATGGCTACACCTTC.